These 28 T cell receptor beta chains originate from one sample sequenced in a study of shared clonotypes between healthy human individuals. Sequencing used immunoSEQ multiplex PCR; TCRdb keeps in-frame clones, though not all of them. In the table there are about 1.5 million clones, approximately 96% of which are singletons. Sequenced input: naive CD4+ T cells sorted from blood. Described subset: CD45RA+ positively selected. The receptors stem from a man under 40 in good health.

The V gene is TRBV27, the J gene TRBJ2-3, with TRBD2 as a possible D gene (6 bases). The CDR3 covers 17 residues. Trimming left V 6 bases short and J 2 bases short, with 21 bases between. Germline CDR1 and CDR2: MNHEY and SMNVEV (reference sequence). Here the CDR3 reads CASRTSYATRATDTQYF. CDR3 DNA sequence: TGTGCCAGCAGGACCTCTTACGCGACTAGGGCCACAGATACGCAGTATTTT.

This chain links TRBV6-5 with TRBJ1-5; weak D call: TRBD1 (6 bases). V lost 0 bases and J lost 5, with 11 bases in between. This CDR3 has 15 amino acids. Germline-derived CDR1 and CDR2 are MNHEY and SVGAGI. The CDR3 sequence: CASSYSPPGDQPQHF. As DNA, the CDR3 is TGTGCCAGCAGTTACTCTCCCCCAGGGGATCAGCCCCAGCATTTT.

The gene calls are TRBV6-5 and TRBJ2-7, with 7 bases matching TRBD1. Germline CDR1 reads MNHEY; CDR2 reads SVGAGI. The CDR3 runs 12 residues. After removal of 6 bases from V and 5 bases from J, the junction contained 4 bases not matched to a gene. The CDR3 DNA sequence: TGTGCCAGCAGGGACAGGATCGACGAGCAGTACTTC. This translates into CASRDRIDEQYF.

The chain is built from TRBV5-1 and TRBJ2-7; weak D call: TRBD1 (6 bases). V was clipped by 3 bases and J by 0 bases, with 16 bases between them. The CDR3 extends over 16 amino acids. Germline V lookup: CDR1 SGHRS, CDR2 YFSETQ. CDR3 sequence reads: CASSSGQFSISYEQYF. DNA of the CDR3: TGCGCCAGCAGCTCCGGACAGTTTTCCATCTCCTACGAGCAGTACTTC.

The CDR3 loop reads CAITGTSAYEQYF. CDR3 nucleotide sequence: TGTGCCATTACCGGGACTAGCGCCTACGAGCAGTACTTC. This chain joins TRBV7-9 and TRBJ2-7, with 10 bases that match TRBD2. Trimming cost V 10 bases and J 2 bases; bases outside gene matches: 5. CDR3 size: 13 residues. Looked up from germline, CDR1 is SEHNR and CDR2 is FQNEAQ (reference sequence).

This chain connects TRBV5-1 to TRBJ2-7; D may match TRBD1 or TRBD2 (5 bases each). V was cut by 4 bases and J by 2 bases, with 16 bases left in between. Germline assignment: CDR1 SGHRS and CDR2 YFSETQ. The CDR3 extends over 15 amino acids. DNA of the CDR3: TGCGCCAGCAGCCCGTCGGGGACGGGGACCTACGAGCAGTACTTC. Amino acids: CASSPSGTGTYEQYF.

This clone was recorded a few times. V gene TRBV27 combines with J gene TRBJ2-7; 9 bases are a match to TRBD1. With 4 bases clipped from V and 7 bases from J, the junction kept 5 bases outside the gene matches. CDR3 length equals 13 residues. Per germline, CDR1 MNHEY and CDR2 SMNVEV (reference sequence). This chain's CDR3 is CASSWTGVGEQYF. CDR3 DNA: TGTGCCAGCAGTTGGACAGGGGTAGGGGAGCAGTACTTC.

This chain links TRBV5-6 with TRBJ2-7; no clear D gene. The V end was cut by 1 base, the J end by 3 bases, with 23 bases between. Per germline, CDR1 SGHDT and CDR2 YYEEEE. This CDR3 comprises 18 residues. CDR3 nucleotide sequence: TGTGCCAGCAGCTTGAGGGTCAGGTTAGCCAAAAGAAACTACGAGCAGTACTTC. Its translation: CASSLRVRLAKRNYEQYF.

J is TRBJ2-5 and V is TRBV4-3; D perhaps matches TRBD2 (7 bases). CDR1 and CDR2 (germline): LGHNA, YSLEER. This CDR3 is 15 amino acids long. The V end lost 0 bases, the J end lost 4 bases, and 12 bases lay between the germline ends. CDR3 nucleotide sequence: TGCGCCAGCAGCCAAGATGGGCGGGGGCGAGAGACCCAGTACTTC. It specifies CASSQDGRGRETQYF.

The V call is TRBV13, the J call TRBJ1-2; no firm D call. The V and J ends lost 4 bases and 4 bases respectively, with 7 bases between them. The CDR3 is 12 residues long. From germline, CDR1 is PRHDT and CDR2 FYEKMQ (reference sequence). In DNA form, the CDR3 reads TGTGCCAGCAGCTCTACCGGCTATGGCTACACCTTC. Protein: CASSSTGYGYTF.

The chain is built from TRBV5-1 and TRBJ2-5, with TRBD1 matching 8 bases. Germline loops: CDR1 SGHRS, CDR2 YFSETQ. The J segment lost 4 bases and the V segment lost 3 bases, leaving 8 bases of the junction unmatched. This CDR3 comprises 15 residues. The CDR3 sequence is CASSYQGARPETQYF. The CDR3 region has the DNA TGCGCCAGCAGCTATCAGGGGGCGCGGCCAGAGACCCAGTACTTC.

CDR3 sequence (DNA): TGCGCCAGCAGCGAAACAAAGGGCCAGCGGGAGGGCAATGAGCAGTTCTTC. Translated: CASSETKGQREGNEQFF. The chain employs TRBV4-1 and TRBJ2-1; the match to TRBD2 covers 10 bases. The length of the CDR3 is 17 residues. Germline V gene sequence: CDR1 MGHRA, CDR2 YSYEKL. The V and J ends lost 5 bases and 6 bases, in that order; junction bases with no gene match: 13.

The chain links TRBV7-8 to TRBJ2-7, with D possibly TRBD2 on 5 matching bases. There are 14 residues in the CDR3. The V end was cut by 4 bases, the J end by 4 bases, with 14 bases between. Germline V gives CDR1 SGHVS, CDR2 FQNEAQ. As DNA, the CDR3 is TGTGCCAGCAGCTACCGGATGGGGAGTTACGAGCAGTACTTC. Its translation is CASSYRMGSYEQYF.

V gene TRBV19 combines with J gene TRBJ2-4; 10 nucleotides align to TRBD1. Trimming took 6 bases from V and 8 from J; bases not matched to a gene: 4. Looked up from germline, CDR1 is LNHDA and CDR2 is SQIVND (reference sequence). The CDR3 runs 13 residues. Here the CDR3 DNA reads TGTGCCAGTAGGTGGGGACAGGGGCACATTCAGTACTTC. This sequence encodes CASRWGQGHIQYF.

The gene calls are TRBV28 and TRBJ1-5; perhaps TRBD1 as D (5 bases). V dropped 5 bases and J dropped 4 bases, with 15 bases sitting between them. CDR1 MDHEN and CDR2 SYDVKM come from the germline V gene. CDR3 size: 15 residues. Here the CDR3 reads CASSPPGPGNQPQHF. CDR3 DNA: TGTGCCAGCAGTCCCCCGGGACCGGGTAATCAGCCCCAGCATTTT. The full variable domain, with the rest looked up from reference TRBV28 and TRBJ1-5, is DVKVTQSSRYLVKRTGEKVFLECVQDMDHENMFWYRQDPGLGLRLIYFSYDVKMKEKGDIPEGYSVSREKKERFSLILESASTNQTSMYLCASSPPGPGNQPQHFGDGTRLSIL.

The genes are TRBV7-2 and TRBJ2-7, with D unresolved. Deletions cut 2 bases from V and 3 bases from J, with 11 bases between. Per germline, CDR1 SGHTA and CDR2 FQGNSA. There are 14 residues in the CDR3. CDR3 in DNA: TGTGCCAGCAGCTTAAGGAAGGTCCTCTACGAGCAGTACTTC. Translating it yields CASSLRKVLYEQYF.

A single count supports this clone. The V gene is TRBV15, the J gene TRBJ2-2; no firm D call. Germline assignment: CDR1 LNHNV and CDR2 YYDKDF (reference sequence). V lost 0 bases, J lost 1 base, and 6 bases lay in between. The CDR3 loop spans 15 amino acids. The CDR3 bases are TGTGCCACCAGCAGAGATTATCAGAACACCGGGGAGCTGTTTTTT. Protein sequence: CATSRDYQNTGELFF.

The chain uses TRBV2 and TRBJ1-4, with a possible D match to TRBD1 (5 bases). This CDR3 spans 15 amino acids. V gave up 5 bases and J gave up 6 bases, with 16 bases separating them. Germline V lookup: CDR1 SNHLY, CDR2 FYNNEI. Here the CDR3 reads CASSQSGRGDEKLFF. In DNA, the CDR3 is TGTGCCAGCAGTCAGTCCGGGCGGGGGGATGAAAAACTGTTTTTT.

This chain connects TRBV28 to TRBJ1-5; 7 positions agree with TRBD1. This CDR3 comprises 12 residues. Germline V gene lookup returns CDR1 MDHEN and CDR2 SYDVKM. The junction had 2 bases not matched to a gene; V was cut back by 6 bases and J by 6 bases. The CDR3 nucleotides read TGTGCCAGCAGAGGGACAGTTCAGCCCCAGCATTTT. It translates to CASRGTVQPQHF.

This chain connects TRBV19 to TRBJ2-1, with D tentatively TRBD1 or TRBD2 (5 bases each). The CDR3 consists of 14 residues. CDR1 and CDR2 from the germline V gene are LNHDA and SQIVND (reference sequence). V lost 10 bases and J 6 bases, leaving 19 bases between the germline ends. The CDR3 loop is CATQVRDHLNEQFF. As DNA, the CDR3 is TGTGCCACCCAAGTCCGGGACCACCTCAATGAGCAGTTCTTC.

Comments on this clone: Other DNA sequences in the same sample also yield this CDR3. The genes are TRBV5-1 and TRBJ2-2, with 8 bases fitting TRBD2. Germline V CDR1 and CDR2: SGHRS, YFSETQ. The length of the CDR3 is 16 residues. V lost 0 bases and J lost 1; bases outside the gene matches: 2. The CDR3 sequence is CASSLGLAGNTGELFF. The CDR3 nucleotides are TGCGCCAGCAGCTTGGGGCTAGCGGGGAACACCGGGGAGCTGTTTTTT.

The chain carries TRBV5-1 and TRBJ2-1, with D perhaps matching TRBD1 (5 bases). The CDR3 consists of 16 residues. Trimming took off 0 bases at V and 10 bases at J, with 20 bases between the two ends. Per germline, CDR1 SGHRS and CDR2 YFSETQ. The CDR3 sequence is CASSLVGDSTAEEQFF. The CDR3 DNA sequence: TGCGCCAGCAGCTTGGTAGGTGACAGTACGGCCGAGGAGCAGTTCTTC.

V and J are TRBV7-2 and TRBJ2-5; 11 bases are shared with TRBD2. V was clipped by 5 bases and J by 4 bases; unmatched bases: 6. This CDR3 contains 15 residues. From germline, CDR1 is SGHTA and CDR2 FQGNSA. CDR3 protein: CASSPPGTSGETQYF. In DNA form, the CDR3 reads TGTGCCAGCAGCCCACCGGGGACTAGCGGAGAGACCCAGTACTTC.

The chain combines TRBV15 with TRBJ2-1; D gene uncertain. The V gene lost 5 bases and the J gene lost 7 bases, with 9 bases spanning the gap. Germline V CDR1 and CDR2: LNHNV, YYDKDF (reference sequence). The CDR3 contains 12 residues. In DNA form, the CDR3 reads TGTGCCACCAGCCCTCGATTTAATGAGCAGTTCTTC. Its translation: CATSPRFNEQFF.

This clone was found once. CDR3 region: CASSDGGNQPQHF. Here the CDR3 DNA reads TGCGCCAGCAGTGACGGGGGGAATCAGCCCCAGCATTTT. The V call is TRBV10-2, the J call TRBJ1-5; possibly TRBD1 for D (5 bases). The CDR3 runs 13 residues. Trimming removed 3 bases at V and 4 bases at J, with 7 bases between. Germline CDR1 reads WSHSY; CDR2 reads SAAADI.

The V and J genes are TRBV6-5 and TRBJ2-7, with TRBD2 matching over 8 bases. CDR1 MNHEY and CDR2 SVGAGI come from the germline V gene. This CDR3 contains 13 residues. Trimming at V came to 6 bases and at J to 1 base, leaving 2 bases not matched to a gene. CDR3: CASRAGVSYEQYF. CDR3 DNA: TGTGCCAGCAGAGCGGGAGTTTCCTACGAGCAGTACTTC.

The rearrangement links TRBV9 to TRBJ1-3; the D is unclear. CDR3 size: 14 residues. V dropped 3 bases and J dropped 3 bases, with 10 bases sitting between them. Germline V lookup: CDR1 SGDLS, CDR2 YYNGEE. This CDR3 is CASSERLGGNTIYF. The CDR3 bases are TGTGCCAGCAGCGAGAGGCTAGGTGGAAACACCATATATTTT.

The rearrangement uses TRBV29-1 and TRBJ2-1; the match to TRBD1 covers 7 bases. This CDR3 has 14 amino acids. Per the germline V gene, CDR1 is SQVTM and CDR2 is ANQGSEA. The V gene end was trimmed by 7 bases and the J gene end by 9 bases; junction bases not matched to a gene: 15. The CDR3 reads CSAHVGQLFIEQFF. DNA of the CDR3: TGCAGCGCCCACGTGGGACAGCTTTTTATTGAGCAGTTCTTC.